This TCR beta chain was sequenced for a study of OX40 agonist ivuxolimab in advanced cancers. Study context: Dose-escalation cases comprised hepatocellular carcinoma, melanoma, renal cell or head and neck cancer.

On cycle 4 day 1 and cycle 7 day 1, as well as at baseline, blood was sampled. Worth noting for this clone: Its antigen is not identified.

The table came from immunoSEQ multiplex PCR; TCRdb's copy has only in-frame clones and leaves some out. Of tens of thousands of clones listed, about 89% are singletons. The study, taken as a whole, reports: Also showing low normalized T-cell clonal expansion were some of the nonresponders. Expanded peripheral T cells had an undetermined antigen specificity.

Germline loops: CDR1 SGDLS, CDR2 YYNGEE. V was cut by 2 bases and J by 7 bases, with 12 bases left in between. This CDR3 contains 13 residues. This chain uses TRBV9 with TRBJ1-1; the D gene is possibly TRBD1 (6 bases). The sequencing here drew on CD4+ or CD8+ T cells sorted from blood, taken in a trial of the OX40 agonist ivuxolimab. This sequence was found in an adult with an advanced solid tumor such as melanoma, head and neck, liver or kidney cancer. CDR3 amino acids: CASSVGRGHEAFF. In nucleotides, the CDR3 is TGTGCCAGCAGCGTCGGCCGGGGACATGAAGCTTTCTTT. Full variable domain (remainder filled in from reference TRBV9 and TRBJ1-1): DSGVTQTPKHLITATGQRVTLRCSPRSGDLSVYWYQQSLDQGLQFLIQYYNGEERAKGNILERFSAQQFPDLHSELNLSSLELGDSALYFCASSVGRGHEAFFGQGTRLTVV.